Listed here are 10 T cell receptor beta chains from one sample, sequenced in a study of glioma-infiltrating T cells. The iRepertoire nested amplicon-rescue multiplex PCR amplified TCR alpha and beta CDR3s from RNA. TCRdb re-called the multiplex PCR reads with MiXCR, one entry per CDR3 protein. The sample has 100,000 to 150,000 distinct CDR3 sequences, 20% to 25% seen once; the top ten hold around 28%. The sample was glioma tissue, nonneoplastic brain tissue, or PBMCs (not recorded which). Every receptor here comes from a human donor with low-grade glioma or glioblastoma, undergoing nonglioma brain surgery, or in good health (not recorded which).

To note about this clonotype: At one of its ends the junction is not consistent with the germline gene, which may arise from a read error. The chain recombines TRBV7-9 with TRBJ1-1; no clear D gene. CDR3 size: 14 residues. Germline CDR1 and CDR2: SEHNR and FQNEAQ (reference sequence). The CDR3 sequence is CANSQRTVNTEAFF. The CDR3 DNA follows: TGTGCCAACAGCCAAAGGACCGTTAACACTGAAGCTTTCTTT.

This clonotype was seen at least ten times. This sequence joins TRBV27 and TRBJ2-3; TRBD2 might be the D (5 bases). The length of the CDR3 is 15 residues. Germline V gene data show CDR1 as MNHEY and CDR2 as SMNVEV (reference sequence). V shed 5 bases and J shed 0 bases, with 12 bases lying between them. The CDR3 DNA reads as TGTGCCAGCAGTCCCCGTCGGACTAGCACAGATACGCAGTATTTT. It encodes CASSPRRTSTDTQYF.

This clonotype was observed many times. V usage is TRBV7-9 and J usage is TRBJ1-1; no reliable D call. The CDR3 runs to 15 residues. V was shortened by 1 base and J by 5 bases, with 14 bases between the two germline ends. CDR1 is SEHNR, CDR2 FQNEAQ, per germline (reference sequence). Here the CDR3 reads CASSLEALGGTEAFF. In nucleotides, the CDR3 is TGTGCCAGCAGCTTAGAGGCTCTCGGCGGGACTGAAGCTTTCTTT.

In nucleotides, the CDR3 is TGTGCCAGCAGCTTAGAGCAGGGCAACGAGCAGTACGTC. This codes for CASSLEQGNEQYV. V gene TRBV7-2 combines with J gene TRBJ2-7; a weak D match, TRBD1 (5 bases). The CDR3 sequence is 13 residues long. CDR1 and CDR2 from the germline V gene are SGHTA and FQGNSA. V was clipped by 1 base and J by 5 bases, with 9 bases between them.

This clonotype was picked up many times. The chain recombines TRBV15 with TRBJ2-5, with D perhaps TRBD1 or TRBD2 (6 bases each). The V and J ends lost 0 bases and 7 bases respectively, with 12 bases between them. This CDR3 spans 14 amino acids. Germline loops: CDR1 LNHNV, CDR2 YYDKDF (reference sequence). CDR3 sequence reads: CATSRDRLGGTQYF. The CDR3 coding sequence is TGTGCCACCAGCAGAGACCGACTAGGGGGGACCCAGTACTTC.

The rearrangement links TRBV20-1 to TRBJ1-2; 8 bases are shared with TRBD1. J gave up 4 bases and V 4 bases, and 8 bases lay outside the gene matches. CDR3 length equals 14 residues. Germline values: CDR1 DFQATT, CDR2 SNEGSKA (reference sequence). CDR3 loop: CSATRTGISYGYTF. In DNA form, the CDR3 reads TGCAGTGCTACTAGGACAGGGATTTCCTATGGCTACACCTTC.

This clonotype turned up a few times. The rearrangement links TRBV11-2 to TRBJ2-1; D remains unclear. Germline CDR1 is SGHAT and CDR2 is FQNNGV. CDR3 size: 13 residues. Trimming shortened V by 5 bases and J by 3 bases, and 8 bases separated the two germline ends. CDR3 sequence reads: CASSPPYYNEQFF. In nucleotides, the CDR3 is TGTGCCAGCAGCCCTCCATACTACAATGAGCAGTTCTTC. Together with reference TRBV11-2 and TRBJ2-1, the CDR3 gives the full variable domain: EAGVAQSPRYKIIEKRQSVAFWCNPISGHATLYWYQQILGQGPKLLIQFQNNGVVDDSQLPKDRFSAERLKGVDSTLKIQPAKLEDSAVYLCASSPPYYNEQFFGPGTRLTVL.

This clonotype was found a few times. The chain is built from TRBV20-1 and TRBJ2-3, with D maybe TRBD1 (5 bases). The ends were cut back, 2 bases at V and 6 bases at J, with 6 bases in the middle. Germline V lookup: CDR1 DFQATT, CDR2 SNEGSKA (reference sequence). The CDR3 totals 11 residues. CDR3 region: CSARRGDTQYF. Here the CDR3 DNA reads TGCAGTGCTAGAAGGGGTGATACGCAGTATTTT.

Points on this clonotype: A junction end diverges from the germline sequence, so it may reflect a read error. This chain uses TRBV7-3 with TRBJ1-5; weak D call: TRBD1 (5 bases). The length of the CDR3 is 19 residues. Germline CDR1 is SGHTA and CDR2 is FQGTGA. CDR3 nucleotides: TGCGCCAGCAGCCAAGGTAGCTGGGGGAGGGGATATAGCAATCAGCACCAGCATTTT. Protein: CASSQGSWGRGYSNQHQHF.

This rearrangement joins TRBV5-1 to TRBJ1-1; 9 bases match TRBD1. The germline V gene has CDR1 SGHRS and CDR2 YFSETQ. The V segment lost 3 bases and the J segment 1 base; nucleotides outside the gene matches: 7. CDR3 size: 16 residues. DNA of the CDR3: TGCGCCAGCAGCTCGGGGGACAGGGCCAAGAACACTGAAGCTTTCTTT. Its protein is CASSSGDRAKNTEAFF.